The T cell receptor (beta chain) described here comes from a study of human T cells and chemical hapten exposure. Study-wide background: Variability of per-sample TCR yields stemmed mainly from small differences in pooled library volume.

This clonotype was observed a few times. Time point defined: patch test 2, 6 weeks after DPC sensitization. Stated treatment: therapeutic diphenylcyclopropenone sensitization with weekly scalp DPC. The V segment lost 5 bases and the J segment 5 bases; nucleotides outside the gene matches: 5. This CDR3 contains 13 residues. Germline values: CDR1 LNHDA, CDR2 SQIVND (reference sequence). TCRdb re-analysed the RACE reads in MiXCR, keeping a single row per CDR3 protein. Of 95,000 or so distinct CDR3 sequences in the sample, over 10% were seen once. This TCR was sampled from a woman aged 40 to 50 with alopecia areata. Some clones in this sample may be carry-over from other donors' samples. The V and J genes are TRBV19 and TRBJ1-2, with 7 bases fitting TRBD1. Specimen: whole blood, collected in connection with sensitization to the hapten diphenylcyclopropenone (DPC). The chain's CDR3 is CASSLGTAYGYTF. The CDR3, as DNA: TGTGCCAGTAGTCTCGGGACAGCTTATGGCTACACCTTC.